The T cell receptor (beta chain) described here comes from a study of T cell responses to AZD1222 COVID-19 vaccine. The method was immunoSEQ multiplex PCR; TCRdb's version includes in-frame clones alone and lacks a portion of them. This table holds tens of thousands of clones, roughly nine tenths found once. Per germline, CDR1 SGDLS and CDR2 YYNGEE. The CDR3 length is 17 residues. The germline V and J ends were trimmed by 3 bases and 1 base, with 19 bases remaining between them. This rearrangement joins TRBV9 to TRBJ1-2; tentative D call: TRBD1 (6 bases). Sequences were derived from peripheral blood, sampled 28 days after the second AZD1222 dose. This TCR came from an adult who received the AZD1222 COVID-19 vaccine. CDR3 DNA sequence: TGTGCCAGCAGCGGAAAATACAGGGAAACGCTTAACTATGGCTACACCTTC. This translates into CASSGKYRETLNYGYTF.